This record looks at one TCR beta chain sequence and its context. Its specificity is not known. Method: immunoSEQ multiplex PCR; TCRdb's copy keeps in-frame clones and lacks some. The repertoire consists of approximately 75,000 clones, with roughly 91% occurring once and the leading ten covering roughly 18%. This entry is derived from a study of T cell responses to AZD1222 COVID-19 vaccine. Study outcomes and limitations: Spike-specific TCR breadth and depth grew following two AZD1222 doses.

This CDR3 spans 14 amino acids. Trimming cost V 1 base and J 7 bases, with 8 bases left between them. CDR1 SGHTA and CDR2 FQGNSA come from the germline V gene. This TCR derives from an adult who received the AZD1222 COVID-19 vaccine. The material sequenced was peripheral blood, taken 28 days after the second AZD1222 dose. The chain carries TRBV7-2 and TRBJ1-6, with TRBD1 as a possible D gene (6 bases). As DNA, the CDR3 is TGTGCCAGCAGCTTAGGGGGGCAGAATTCACCCCTCCACTTT. This encodes CASSLGGQNSPLHF.